This TCR beta chain was obtained from a study of cytomegalovirus exposure and HLA in healthy donors. At the level of the study: Early released data comprised around 80 million unique TCRs from HLA-typed donors. Study-wide results and limits: Earlier analysis found most TCR beta V segments productive about 90% or about 30% of the time. Owing to their indistinguishability, certain V segments, notably TRBV6-2 and TRBV6-3, were excluded.

The CDR3 sequence is 15 residues long. With 0 bases removed from V and 2 bases from J, the gap between germline ends came to 10 bases. The V gene's germline CDR1 is WSHSY and CDR2 SAAADI. The PCR used 60 Vbeta and 13 Jbeta primers. Sequencing was performed with immunoSEQ multiplex PCR; in TCRdb, only in-frame clones are kept and a portion is missing. The listing records about 160,000 clones. Of note for this clone: Antigen unknown.

The chain recombines TRBV10-2 with TRBJ1-2; D ambiguous. Sequencing was done on a sample of PBMCs. The sequence was obtained from a man younger than 40 in good health and CMV-seronegative. Here the CDR3 reads CASSESRGLNYGYTF. The CDR3 DNA reads TGCGCCAGCAGTGAGTCGAGAGGGCTGAACTATGGCTACACCTTC.